Listed below are T cell receptor beta chains from one sample, sequenced in a study of T cells after yellow fever vaccination. TCRdb reanalysed the 5' RACE reads using MiXCR and keeps one entry per CDR3 protein. The table includes hundreds of thousands of distinct CDR3 sequences, under 20% detected once. Here the sequenced sample was PBMCs, taken before the yellow fever booster vaccination. The receptors stem from a man between 18 and 35 years old who received the YFV17D yellow fever vaccine. Both conserved end residues are part of each CDR3. The D gene is left open where the match is weak. A row's size may be missing; if present it is once, few, many or a size class.

V gene: TRBV4-2
clone size: few
D gene: TRBD2
J gene: TRBJ2-1
CDR3 protein: CASSQAETSGGVTVF
CDR3 DNA: TGTGCCAGCAGCCAAGCCGAGACTAGCGGGGGTGTTACAGTCTTC

V gene: TRBV6-2/TRBV6-3
clone size: .
D gene: .
J gene: TRBJ2-2
CDR3 protein: CASSYRGLVLRELFF
CDR3 DNA: TGTGCCAGCAGTTACCGGGGTCTGGTCCTGCGGGAGCTGTTTTTT

V gene: TRBV28
clone size: once
D gene: TRBD1
J gene: TRBJ1-3
CDR3 protein: CASSSGQHRRNTIYF
CDR3 DNA: TGTGCCAGCAGTTCGGGACAGCATCGTCGAAACACCATATATTTT

V gene: TRBV6-5
clone size: .
D gene: TRBD1
J gene: TRBJ2-2
CDR3 protein: CASSLQGAGTGELFF
CDR3 DNA: TGTGCCAGCAGCCTACAGGGGGCGGGTACCGGGGAGCTGTTTTTT

V gene: TRBV15
clone size: .
D gene: TRBD1
J gene: TRBJ2-5
CDR3 protein: CATSSPPEGQALQETQYF
CDR3 DNA: TGTGCCACCAGCAGCCCACCTGAGGGACAGGCCCTACAAGAGACCCAGTACTTC

V gene: TRBV18
clone size: few
D gene: TRBD2
J gene: TRBJ2-1
CDR3 protein: CASSPPLAGYNEQFF
CDR3 DNA: TGTGCCAGCTCACCACCCCTAGCGGGATACAATGAGCAGTTCTTC

V gene: TRBV27
clone size: .
D gene: .
J gene: TRBJ1-1
CDR3 protein: CASSSVGWTEAFF
CDR3 DNA: TGTGCCAGCAGTTCCGTGGGGTGGACTGAAGCTTTCTTT

V gene: TRBV24-1
clone size: .
D gene: .
J gene: TRBJ2-2
CDR3 protein: CASSRGITGELFF
CDR3 DNA: TGTGCCTCGAGCAGAGGGATCACCGGGGAGCTGTTTTTT

V gene: TRBV4-1
clone size: few
D gene: .
J gene: TRBJ2-5
CDR3 protein: CASSQSARRGETQYF
CDR3 DNA: TGCGCCAGCAGCCAATCGGCTCGAAGGGGAGAGACCCAGTACTTC

V gene: TRBV9
clone size: once
D gene: .
J gene: TRBJ1-2
CDR3 protein: CASSVPPTGGYGYTF
CDR3 DNA: TGTGCCAGCAGCGTACCTCCCACGGGAGGCTATGGCTACACCTTC

V gene: TRBV7-3
clone size: .
D gene: TRBD2
J gene: TRBJ2-3
CDR3 protein: CASSTSGGPITDTQYF
CDR3 DNA: TGTGCCAGCAGCACTAGCGGGGGGCCGATCACAGATACGCAGTATTTT

V gene: TRBV24-1
clone size: few
D gene: .
J gene: TRBJ2-3
CDR3 protein: CATSDPMGGAGTDTQYF
CDR3 DNA: TGTGCCACCAGTGATCCCATGGGCGGGGCTGGCACAGATACGCAGTATTTT

V gene: TRBV27
clone size: few
D gene: .
J gene: TRBJ2-1
CDR3 protein: CASSLHWEYNEQFF
CDR3 DNA: TGTGCCAGCAGTTTGCACTGGGAATACAATGAGCAGTTCTTC

V gene: TRBV4-1
clone size: .
D gene: .
J gene: TRBJ2-2
CDR3 protein: CASSQSVLSGSTGELFF
CDR3 DNA: TGCGCCAGCAGCCAATCGGTCCTCTCAGGGAGCACCGGGGAGCTGTTTTTT

V gene: TRBV7-9
clone size: few
D gene: .
J gene: TRBJ2-2
CDR3 protein: CASSSDGNTGELFF
CDR3 DNA: TGTGCCAGCAGTAGTGACGGGAACACCGGGGAGCTGTTTTTT

V gene: TRBV24-1
clone size: .
D gene: .
J gene: TRBJ2-1
CDR3 protein: CATSDPTGPVDEQFF
CDR3 DNA: TGTGCCACCAGTGACCCGACAGGTCCGGTCGATGAGCAGTTCTTC

V gene: TRBV4-3
clone size: .
D gene: .
J gene: TRBJ1-4
CDR3 protein: CASSQGNELGEKLFF
CDR3 DNA: TGCGCCAGCAGCCAAGGGAATGAACTCGGGGAAAAACTGTTTTTT

V gene: TRBV7-2
clone size: .
D gene: TRBD2
J gene: TRBJ2-1
CDR3 protein: CASSSDLGRNEQFF
CDR3 DNA: TGTGCCAGCAGCTCGGACCTCGGGAGGAATGAGCAGTTCTTC

V gene: TRBV5-1
clone size: .
D gene: TRBD1
J gene: TRBJ1-2
CDR3 protein: CASSVSGQGLSGYTF
CDR3 DNA: TGCGCCAGCAGCGTATCGGGACAGGGATTGAGTGGCTACACCTTC

V gene: TRBV5-1
clone size: .
D gene: .
J gene: TRBJ1-2
CDR3 protein: CASSLTGRDTKKANYGYTF
CDR3 DNA: TGCGCCAGCAGCTTGACCGGCCGGGACACCAAAAAAGCTAACTATGGCTACACCTTC